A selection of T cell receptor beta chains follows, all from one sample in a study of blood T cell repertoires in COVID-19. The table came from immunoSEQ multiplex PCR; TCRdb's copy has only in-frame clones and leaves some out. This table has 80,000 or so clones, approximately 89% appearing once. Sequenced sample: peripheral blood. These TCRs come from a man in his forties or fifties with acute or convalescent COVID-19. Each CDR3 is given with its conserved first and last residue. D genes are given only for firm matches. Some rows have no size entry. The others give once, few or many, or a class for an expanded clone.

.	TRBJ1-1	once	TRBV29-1	TGCAGCTCCGGGCGGGGGTCCACTGAAGCTTTCTTT	CSSGRGSTEAFF
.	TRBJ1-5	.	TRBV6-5	TGTGCCAGCAGGGGAACAGGGACCGGCAATCAGCCCCAGCATTTT	CASRGTGTGNQPQHF
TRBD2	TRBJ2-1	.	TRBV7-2	TGTGCCAGCAGCGTCCTGGGTAGCGGGGTTTACAATGAGCAGTTCTTC	CASSVLGSGVYNEQFF
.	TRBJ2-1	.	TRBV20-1	TGCAGTGCTACATACAGGGTACAGCAGTTCTTC	CSATYRVQQFF
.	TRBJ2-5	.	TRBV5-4	TGTGCCAGCAGCTTGGCCGCTATGGGAGAGGAGACCCAGTACTTC	CASSLAAMGEETQYF
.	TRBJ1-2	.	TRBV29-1	TGCAGCGTTGAGGAAAACAGTTATGGCTACACCTTC	CSVEENSYGYTF
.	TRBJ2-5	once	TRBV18	TGTGCCAGCTCACCAAAAGGAGGGCAGGGACTCCAAGAGACCCAGTACTTC	CASSPKGGQGLQETQYF
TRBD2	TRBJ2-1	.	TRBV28	TGTGCCAGCAGTTTAGCGGGAGGGCCTCTGGTTGAGCAGTTCTTC	CASSLAGGPLVEQFF
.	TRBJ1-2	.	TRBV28	TGTGCCAGCAGTTTAAACGGTATCTACACCTTC	CASSLNGIYTF
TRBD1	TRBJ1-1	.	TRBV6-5	TGTGCCAGCACCTCTCCGGGACAGGGGAGGGCTGAAGCTTTCTTT	CASTSPGQGRAEAFF
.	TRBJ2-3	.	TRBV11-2	TGTGCCACCGCGGGGGCCCGCACAGATACGCAGTATTTT	CATAGARTDTQYF
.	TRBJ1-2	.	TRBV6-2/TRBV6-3	TGTGCCAGCAGTTCATCGACAGATAACTATGGCTACACCTTC	CASSSSTDNYGYTF
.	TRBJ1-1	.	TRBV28	TGTGCCAGCAGTCCGCCGGGGTTAGAGGCTGAAGCTTTCTTT	CASSPPGLEAEAFF
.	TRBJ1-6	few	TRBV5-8	TGTGCCAGCAGCTTGTGGTCAGGGGCAAATTCACCCCTCCACTTT	CASSLWSGANSPLHF
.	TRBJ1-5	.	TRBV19	TGTGCCAGTAGTATAACCGGGGGGCCCGCTCAGCCCCAGCATTTT	CASSITGGPAQPQHF
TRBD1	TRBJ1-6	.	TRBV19	TGTGCCAGTACGGCAGGGGGCTCTTCTTCACCCCTCCACTTT	CASTAGGSSSPLHF
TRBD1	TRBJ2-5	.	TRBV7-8	TGTGCCAGCAGCACCCGGACAGGGAGGTGGGAGACCCAGTACTTC	CASSTRTGRWETQYF
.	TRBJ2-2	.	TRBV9	TGTGCCAGCAGCGTGGCAGGGGTAGCGTTGACCGGGGAGCTGTTTTTT	CASSVAGVALTGELFF
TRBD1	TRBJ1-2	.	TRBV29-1	TGCAGCGTTTTGGAACAGGGGGCGCGGGGCTACACCTTC	CSVLEQGARGYTF
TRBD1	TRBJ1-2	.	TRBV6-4	TGTGCCAGCAGTGACTCGTACGGGGGGGACAGATCTAACTATGGCTACACCTTC	CASSDSYGGDRSNYGYTF
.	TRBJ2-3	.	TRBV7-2	TGTGCCAGCAGCCTCAGCGGGAGCACAGATACGCAGTATTTT	CASSLSGSTDTQYF
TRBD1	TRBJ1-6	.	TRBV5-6	TGTGCCAGCAGCCTCGGGACAGATAATTCACCCCTCCACTTT	CASSLGTDNSPLHF
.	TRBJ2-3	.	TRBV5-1	TGCGCCAGCAGCTTCGGTAGGAGCGTCACAGATACGCAGTATTTT	CASSFGRSVTDTQYF
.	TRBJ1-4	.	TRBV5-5	TGTGCCAGCAGCCCATCCGCGGGGACCGGTGAAAAACTGTTTTTT	CASSPSAGTGEKLFF
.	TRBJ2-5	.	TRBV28	TGTGCCAGCAGTTGGGCTCGGGGGGAGACCCAGTACTTC	CASSWARGETQYF
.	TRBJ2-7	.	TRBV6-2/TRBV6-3	TGTGCCAGCAGTTATCGTTGGCAGTTAAGCTCCTACGAGCAGTACTTC	CASSYRWQLSSYEQYF
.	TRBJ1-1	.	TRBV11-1	TGTGCCAGCAGCTTAGATCGACAGACCGAAGCTTTCTTT	CASSLDRQTEAFF
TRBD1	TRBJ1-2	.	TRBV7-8	TGTGCCAGCAGCTTAGCTTCCGACAGGGTCGGGAACTATGGCTACACCTTC	CASSLASDRVGNYGYTF
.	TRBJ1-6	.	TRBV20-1	TGCAGTGGTAACGCCCAGGCCCTCCACTTT	CSGNAQALHF
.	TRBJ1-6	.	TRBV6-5	TGTGCCAGCAGTTCCGGACAAGGAGGGCATAATTCACCCCTCCACTTT	CASSSGQGGHNSPLHF
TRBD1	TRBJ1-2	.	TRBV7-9	TGTGCCAGCAGCCCCGGACAGGGGGACTATGGCTACACCTTC	CASSPGQGDYGYTF
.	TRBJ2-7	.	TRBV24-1	TGTGCCACCAGTAAGGCCTATACAGAGTCCTACGAGCAGTACTTC	CATSKAYTESYEQYF
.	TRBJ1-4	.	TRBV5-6	TGTGCCAGCACTAGACAGAACTTTAATGAAAAACTGTTTTTT	CASTRQNFNEKLFF
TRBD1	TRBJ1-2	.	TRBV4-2	TGTGCCAGCAGCCAAGCACCGGGACAGGGGGCATCCCATGGCTACACCTTC	CASSQAPGQGASHGYTF
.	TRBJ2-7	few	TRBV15	TGTGCCACCAGCAGTAGTCTAGCACTCTACGAGCAGTACTTC	CATSSSLALYEQYF
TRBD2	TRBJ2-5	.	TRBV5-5	TGTGCCAGCAGCGATCCTTCTAGCGGGGGACAAGAGACCCAGTACTTC	CASSDPSSGGQETQYF
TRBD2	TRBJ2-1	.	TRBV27	TGTGCCAGCAGCCCCCTAGCGGGGGGGTACAATGAGCAGTTCTTC	CASSPLAGGYNEQFF
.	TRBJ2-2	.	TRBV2	TGTGCCAGCAGTTGGACAGAGTCCTCCGGGGAGCTGTTTTTT	CASSWTESSGELFF
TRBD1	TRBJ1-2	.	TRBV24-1	TGTGCCACCAGTGATCCGCAGGGGGGCAACTATGGCTACACCTTC	CATSDPQGGNYGYTF
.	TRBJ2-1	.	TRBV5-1	TGCGCCAGCAGCGAGATAATCAATAACAATGAGCAGTTCTTC	CASSEIINNNEQFF
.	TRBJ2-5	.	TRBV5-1	TGCGCCAGCAGTTCAGACAGGACGGAGACCCAGTACTTC	CASSSDRTETQYF